This T cell receptor (beta chain) was obtained from a study of T cells in Graves' hyperthyroidism and ophthalmopathy. Amplified TCR beta CDR3 regions came from RNA transcripts. With the HTBI primer set, the TCR CDR3 went through a first round of RT-PCR. Using its own MiXCR run on the multiplex PCR reads, TCRdb lists one record per CDR3 protein. The sample records some 580,000 distinct CDR3 sequences, about a sixth being singletons. This clonotype was detected many times. Per the germline V gene, CDR1 is SGHNT and CDR2 is YENEEA. The V gene lost 5 bases and the J gene lost 3 bases, with 11 bases spanning the gap. The CDR3 contains 14 residues.

The receptor comes from a woman in her forties with Graves' ophthalmopathy. The sample was blood. This chain connects TRBV11-3 to TRBJ2-1, with D uncertain. Here the CDR3 reads CASSDNSNYNEQFF. In nucleotides, the CDR3 is TGTGCCAGCAGCGATAACTCGAACTACAATGAGCAGTTCTTC. The full variable domain, its missing parts supplied by reference TRBV11-3 and TRBJ2-1, is EAGVVQSPRYKIIEKKQPVAFWCNPISGHNTLYWYLQNLGQGPELLIRYENEEAVDDSQLPKDRFSAERLKGVDSTLKIQPAELGDSAVYLCASSDNSNYNEQFFGPGTRLTVL.